The T cell receptor (beta chain) described here comes from a study of metastatic and nonmetastatic thyroid tumors (dated by TCRdb to about 2020). Looking at the study overall: Repertoires were compared across peripheral blood and tumor or nodule tissue samples from malignant and benign thyroid patients. What the study reported, not specific to this receptor: In both blood and tumor samples, TCR beta diversity was reported to be significantly higher in malignant tumors than in benign nodules.

Libraries were made using PCR. Sequencing was carried out with an Illumina HiSeq 4000. The TCR beta-chain CDR3 region of each patient was profiled by high-throughput sequencing. Under the source paper's analysis protocol: The researchers built a classifier to tell apart papillary thyroid cancer patients with distant metastasis, based on CDR3 differences among clinicopathological groups. Repertoire diversity was assessed with the Shannon index, and tumor-blood repertoire similarity with the Morisita-Horn index. TCRdb reran the public reads through fastp at Q25 and MiXCR, keeping productive beta chains. TCRdb's processing, not the authors', yielded these V and J calls. The sample profile shows 20,000 or so clones; 20% to 25% of them were found once. In total, the top ten clones hold 12% of the sample. This clone was recorded a few times. Its antigen specificity is not known. Base qualities were left out, and no much larger clone turns up one base away.

CDR1 and CDR2, per the germline V gene, are SGHTA and FQGTGA. The CDR3 measures 12 amino acids from cysteine to phenylalanine. The entry retains the CDR3 DNA only, 36 bases that are in frame from base 1. V loses 6 bases, J loses 3 bases, and the germline ends lie 5 bases apart. No treatment had been received by any patient before thyroid surgery. Patient clinical samples collected from about 2011 to 2018 were retrospectively analysed using T-cell receptor beta sequencing. The chain employs TRBV7-3 and TRBJ2-2, with the D gene uncertain. The receptor comes from a female donor with papillary thyroid cancer or a benign thyroid nodule (not recorded which). Some clones in this sample may be carry-over from other donors' samples. The sequencing input was tumor tissue. The CDR3 protein: CASSTDTGELFF. In nucleotides, the sequence is TGTGCCAGCAGTACGGACACCGGGGAGCTGTTTTTT.